These 23 T cell receptor beta chains originate from one sample sequenced in a study of blood T cells in healthy people across ages. Primed by a sample-barcoded 5' primer and a J-beta primer mix, a second PCR proceeded for roughly 7 to 12 cycles. One entry per CDR3 protein results from TCRdb running MiXCR on the 5' RACE reads. In the table there are 550,000 to 750,000 distinct CDR3 sequences, over 20% of which are singletons. Material: blood. These receptors were collected from a man in his 70s in good health.

This clonotype occurred a few times. The chain links TRBV12-3 or TRBV12-4 to TRBJ2-5; the match to TRBD1 covers 7 bases. The DNA matches TRBJ2-7 better at its end, which makes the J call doubtful. The CDR3 loop spans 14 amino acids. The CDR3 loop reads CASSLDRSMDEQYF. The CDR3 nucleotides are TGTGCCAGCAGTCTGGACAGGAGTATGGACGAGCAGTACTTC.

This clonotype was seen only a few times. The rearrangement uses TRBV3-1 and TRBJ2-5; D might be TRBD2 (6 bases). The CDR3 consists of 13 residues. Trimming cost V 4 bases and J 7 bases, with 13 bases left between them. In germline, CDR1 is LGHDT, CDR2 YNNKEL (reference sequence). This CDR3 reads CASSLGTLRTQYF. The CDR3, as DNA: TGTGCCAGCAGCCTCGGGACTCTGCGGACCCAGTACTTC.

This clonotype appeared a few times. The V gene is TRBV12-3 or TRBV12-4, the J gene TRBJ2-5; 10 nucleotides agree with TRBD2. The end of the DNA fits TRBJ2-1 better, so the J call may be wrong. This CDR3 has 15 amino acids. The CDR3: CASRAGTSEVPEQFF. The CDR3 region has the DNA TGTGCCAGCAGGGCCGGGACTAGCGAAGTGCCTGAGCAGTTCTTC.

This clonotype was seen a handful of times. The gene calls are TRBV19 and TRBJ1-2; D gene uncertain. Looked up from germline, CDR1 is LNHDA and CDR2 is SQIVND (reference sequence). Between the trimmed V and J ends, which lost 7 bases and 3 bases, there was a span of 9 bases. This CDR3 region has 12 residues. The CDR3 nucleotides are TGTGCCAGTACCGAGGAGGACTATGGCTACACCTTC. The encoded protein is CASTEEDYGYTF.

This clonotype has just a few counts. The chain recombines TRBV7-2 with TRBJ2-1; 10 nucleotides match TRBD2. The V and J ends lost 5 bases and 4 bases, in that order; junction bases with no gene match: 5. CDR1 is SGHTA and CDR2 is FQGNSA in the germline V gene. CDR3 length: 15 residues. CDR3 amino acids: CASSTAGGGYNEQFF. CDR3 bases: TGTGCCAGCAGCACAGCGGGAGGGGGGTACAATGAGCAGTTCTTC. Full variable domain (missing parts from reference TRBV7-2 and TRBJ2-1): GAGVSQSPSNKVTEKGKDVELRCDPISGHTALYWYRQSLGQGLEFLIYFQGNSAPDKSGLPSDRFSAERTGGSVSTLTIQRTQQEDSAVYLCASSTAGGGYNEQFFGPGTRLTVL.

A few counts support this clonotype. V usage is TRBV3-1 and J usage is TRBJ2-7; no clear D gene. CDR1 and CDR2 from the germline V gene are LGHDT and YNNKEL (reference sequence). The CDR3 has 12 amino acids. Trimming took 7 bases from V and 5 from J, leaving 12 bases between them. CDR3 DNA: TGTGCCAGCAAAGACTTCCAAGACGAGCAGTACTTC. It is translated as CASKDFQDEQYF.

The chain links TRBV24-1 to TRBJ2-5; D call uncertain. This CDR3 comprises 13 residues. From germline, CDR1 is KGHDR and CDR2 SFDVKD. The V and J ends lost 4 bases and 4 bases respectively, with 9 bases between them. The CDR3 DNA reads TGTGCCACCAGTGAGACCCCGGGAGAGACCCAGTACTTC. Translation gives CATSETPGETQYF.

In its sample, this clonotype was seen a few times. The chain carries TRBV6-2 or TRBV6-3 and TRBJ1-5, with D perhaps matching TRBD1 (5 bases). Trimming left V 0 bases short and J 0 bases short, with 9 bases between. The CDR3 is made up of 16 amino acids. Germline assignment: CDR1 MNHEY and CDR2 SVGEGT. CDR3 nucleotide sequence: TGTGCCAGCAGTTACTCGTGGGACTATAGCAATCAGCCCCAGCATTTT. Its protein is CASSYSWDYSNQPQHF.

V gene TRBV6-6 combines with J gene TRBJ2-3; possibly TRBD2 for D (6 bases). Trimming removed 8 bases from V and 4 bases from J, with 7 bases in between. CDR3 length: 11 amino acids. CDR1 is MNHNY and CDR2 is SVGAGI in the germline V gene (reference sequence). CDR3 amino acids: CASRLADTQYF. In DNA, the CDR3 is TGTGCCAGCCGACTAGCAGATACGCAGTATTTT.

This clonotype was observed a handful of times. The rearrangement joins TRBV6-2 or TRBV6-3 to TRBJ2-7; TRBD1 matches at 8 bases. Per the germline V gene, CDR1 is MNHEY and CDR2 is SVGEGT. Losses at the gene ends were 6 bases for V and 3 bases for J; bases not matched to a gene: 10. This CDR3 is 15 amino acids long. CDR3 loop: CASSYHQGANYEQYF. CDR3 nucleotides: TGTGCCAGCAGCTATCATCAGGGGGCGAACTACGAGCAGTACTTC.

The gene calls are TRBV20-1 and TRBJ1-2; TRBD1 agrees at 7 bases. Germline trimming cut 0 bases from V and 2 bases from J; bases unmatched to any gene: 9. The CDR3 covers 16 residues. Per the germline V gene, CDR1 is DFQATT and CDR2 is SNEGSKA (reference sequence). CDR3 nucleotides: TGCAGTGCTAGAGACCCCGCCAAGGGGGCGAACTATGGCTACACCTTC. It translates to CSARDPAKGANYGYTF.

The chain carries TRBV20-1 and TRBJ2-1; 10 nucleotides match TRBD2. V lost 5 bases, J lost 4 bases, and 5 bases stayed unmatched. The CDR3 is made up of 14 amino acids. CDR1 is DFQATT and CDR2 is SNEGSKA in the germline V gene (reference sequence). The DNA of the CDR3 is TGCAGTGCTTCGAGCGGGAGGGCTTACAATGAGCAGTTCTTC. Its protein product is CSASSGRAYNEQFF.

This clonotype was observed a handful of times. The genes are TRBV3-1 and TRBJ2-7, with TRBD1 matching over 8 bases. Germline lookup yields CDR1 LGHDT and CDR2 YNNKEL (reference sequence). The trim removed 3 bases at V and 5 bases at J, leaving 3 bases unmatched. This CDR3 is 13 amino acids long. The CDR3 here is CASSHRGRNEQYF. The CDR3 nucleotides read TGTGCCAGCAGCCACAGGGGGCGAAACGAGCAGTACTTC.

This chain links TRBV29-1 with TRBJ1-3; D unclear. The germline CDR1 and CDR2 sequences are SQVTM and ANQGSEA. The CDR3 totals 10 residues. Trimming took off 3 bases at V and 8 bases at J, with 5 bases between the two ends. Written as DNA, the CDR3 is TGCAGCGTTGACGAGGACACCATATATTTT. As protein: CSVDEDTIYF.

In this sample, this clonotype turned up many times. The V call is TRBV2, the J call TRBJ2-1, with D tentatively TRBD1 (6 bases). The V end was cut by 8 bases, the J end by 5 bases, with 7 bases between. Germline loops: CDR1 SNHLY, CDR2 FYNNEI. This CDR3 is 11 amino acids long. CDR3 sequence: CASRDNNEQFF. CDR3 DNA sequence: TGTGCCAGCCGGGACAACAATGAGCAGTTCTTC.

The V call is TRBV9, the J call TRBJ1-2; TRBD1 aligns across 8 bases. V shed 3 bases and J 3 bases; nucleotides not matched to a gene: 7. CDR3 size: 15 residues. Germline loops: CDR1 SGDLS, CDR2 YYNGEE. This CDR3 is CASSAKAGGDYGYTF. CDR3 sequence (DNA): TGTGCCAGCAGCGCGAAGGCAGGGGGCGACTATGGCTACACCTTC.

CDR3 coding DNA: TGTGCCAGCAGCTTAGACTCGGGGTGGGAGACCCAGTACTTC. Amino acids: CASSLDSGWETQYF. The chain carries TRBV11-2 and TRBJ2-5; tentatively, D is TRBD2 (5 bases). The ends were cut back, 0 bases at V and 5 bases at J, with 10 bases in the middle. The CDR3 spans 14 residues. Germline values: CDR1 SGHAT, CDR2 FQNNGV.

This clonotype was observed a few times. The gene calls are TRBV12-3 or TRBV12-4 and TRBJ1-2; D not certain. V gave up 4 bases and J gave up 7 bases, with 10 bases separating them. The CDR3 is made up of 12 amino acids. The CDR3 nucleotides are TGTGCCAGCAGTTCGTACGCGGTTGGCTACACCTTC. It is translated as CASSSYAVGYTF.

The table lists this clonotype with a few counts. The chain couples TRBV12-3 or TRBV12-4 to TRBJ1-5; no definite D call. This CDR3 is 14 amino acids long. With 5 bases removed from V and 1 base from J, the gap between germline ends came to 9 bases. Here the CDR3 reads CASSQTTSNQPQHF. In nucleotides, the CDR3 is TGTGCCAGCAGTCAGACAACCAGCAATCAGCCCCAGCATTTT.

This clonotype was detected a few times. V and J are TRBV6-5 and TRBJ1-2; 8 positions match TRBD1. Germline-derived CDR1 and CDR2 are MNHEY and SVGAGI. V trimming: 3 bases; J trimming: 6 bases; junction bases outside the gene matches: 3. The CDR3 spans 13 residues. This CDR3 reads CASSYGQGDGYTF. CDR3 DNA: TGTGCCAGCAGTTATGGACAGGGTGATGGCTACACCTTC.

This clonotype was observed a few times. The rearrangement joins TRBV20-1 to TRBJ2-5; D uncertain. The length of the CDR3 is 18 residues. Trimming stripped 1 base from V and 1 base from J, with 22 bases between. CDR1 is DFQATT, CDR2 SNEGSKA, per germline (reference sequence). CDR3 in amino acids: CSARAQGRSTPGQETQYF. In DNA form, the CDR3 reads TGCAGTGCTAGAGCTCAAGGGCGATCAACCCCGGGCCAAGAGACCCAGTACTTC.

This sequence joins TRBV18 and TRBJ2-7; TRBD1 matches 8 bases. V shed 2 bases and J 0 bases; nucleotides not matched to a gene: 6. This CDR3 has 16 amino acids. CDR1 and CDR2 from the germline V gene are KGHSH and LQKENI. The CDR3 loop is CASSPTGQVSSYEQYF. In DNA, the CDR3 is TGTGCCAGCTCACCAACGGGACAGGTCAGCTCCTACGAGCAGTACTTC.

The chain carries TRBV5-1 and TRBJ1-1, with D unresolved. The CDR3 has 13 amino acids. Germline V CDR1 and CDR2: SGHRS, YFSETQ. The V and J ends lost 2 bases and 1 base respectively, with 6 bases between them. The CDR3, as DNA: TGCGCCAGCAGCTTTTTGCCGAACACTGAAGCTTTCTTT. Translated: CASSFLPNTEAFF.